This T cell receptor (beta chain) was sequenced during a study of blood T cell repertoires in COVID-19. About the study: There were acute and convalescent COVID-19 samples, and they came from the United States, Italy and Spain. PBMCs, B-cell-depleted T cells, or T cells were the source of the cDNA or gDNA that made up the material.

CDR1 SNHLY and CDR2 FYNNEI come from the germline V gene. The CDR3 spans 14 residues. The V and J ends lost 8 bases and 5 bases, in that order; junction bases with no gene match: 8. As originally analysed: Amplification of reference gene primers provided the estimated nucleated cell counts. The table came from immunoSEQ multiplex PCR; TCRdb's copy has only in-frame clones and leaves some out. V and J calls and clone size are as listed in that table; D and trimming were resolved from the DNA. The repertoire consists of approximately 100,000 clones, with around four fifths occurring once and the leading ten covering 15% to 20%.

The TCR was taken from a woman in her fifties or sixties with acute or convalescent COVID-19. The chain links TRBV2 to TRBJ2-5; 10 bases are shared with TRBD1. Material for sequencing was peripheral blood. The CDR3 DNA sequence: TGTGCCAGCTGTGGGGACAGGGGCGCTGAGACCCAGTACTTC. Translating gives CASCGDRGAETQYF.